The TCR beta chain described here comes from a study of cytomegalovirus exposure and HLA in healthy donors. Study-wide context: Unique TCR beta sequences numbering fewer than 130 million came from approximately 180 million T cells in an earlier analysis.

Germline CDR1 is SNHLY and CDR2 is FYNNEI. This CDR3 is 15 amino acids long. Trimming left V 2 bases short and J 0 bases short, with 8 bases between. Both 60 Vbeta primers and 13 Jbeta primers went into the PCR. The data were produced by immunoSEQ multiplex PCR, yet TCRdb's version contains in-frame clones alone and is incomplete. Found here are 150,000 to 160,000 clones, approximately 80% of them singletons; the top ten hold 5.5% to 6.5%. Sequencing input: PBMCs. The receptor was derived from a woman between 40 and 55 years old in good health and CMV-seropositive. The chain uses TRBV2 and TRBJ2-1; D possibly corresponds to TRBD2 (5 bases). CDR3 region: CASSERRSSYNEQFF. The DNA for the CDR3 is TGTGCCAGCAGTGAAAGGAGGAGCTCCTACAATGAGCAGTTCTTC.